The 27 T cell receptor beta chains below all came from one sample that was sequenced in a study of shared clonotypes between healthy human individuals. Naive CD8 isolation took CD45RO-negative cells positively selected for CCR7 and excluded terminally differentiated effector memory CD45RA+ cells. Only in-frame clones appear in the TCRdb table, and some are missing; sequencing was by immunoSEQ multiplex PCR. The data show about 2 million clones, around 96% seen once. The specimen was naive CD8+ T cells sorted from blood. These receptors came from a man between 18 and 29 years old in good health.

This sequence joins TRBV13 and TRBJ2-7, with D possibly TRBD2 on 6 matching bases. Per the germline V gene, CDR1 is PRHDT and CDR2 is FYEKMQ (reference sequence). The CDR3 totals 13 residues. Trimming removed 5 bases from V and 6 bases from J, with 14 bases in between. For the CDR3, the DNA is TGTGCCAGCAGCGAGGGGACGGAGGGCGAGCAGTACTTC. Translating it yields CASSEGTEGEQYF.

This clone was observed a handful of times. This sample also contains other DNA sequences that code for the same CDR3. V gene TRBV9 combines with J gene TRBJ2-2; 7 positions agree with TRBD2. In germline, CDR1 is SGDLS, CDR2 YYNGEE. The CDR3 is 14 residues long. J gave up 4 bases and V 0 bases, and 0 bases lay outside the gene matches. The CDR3: CASSVGGGTGELFF. CDR3 DNA sequence: TGTGCCAGCAGCGTAGGCGGGGGCACCGGGGAGCTGTTTTTT.

The rearrangement joins TRBV30 to TRBJ2-5; D gene ambiguous. The CDR3 has 12 amino acids. V dropped 3 bases and J dropped 1 base, with 6 bases sitting between them. Germline V gives CDR1 GTSNPN, CDR2 SVGIG (reference sequence). The CDR3 region is CAWRHTQETQYF. CDR3 in DNA: TGTGCCTGGAGACATACCCAAGAGACCCAGTACTTC.

The chain employs TRBV10-1 and TRBJ2-7, with a tentative D call TRBD2 (7 bases). Looked up from germline, CDR1 is WNHNN and CDR2 is SYGVQD (reference sequence). Trimming cost V 4 bases and J 7 bases, with 11 bases left between them. The CDR3 runs 12 residues. The DNA of the CDR3 is TGCGCCAGCAGTGTAGGGGGGGGAGAGCAGTACTTC. Protein sequence: CASSVGGGEQYF.

The chain carries TRBV5-4 and TRBJ2-5; a possible D gene is TRBD2 (5 bases). This CDR3 spans 14 amino acids. Trimming pared 0 bases from V and 5 bases from J, leaving 11 bases between. Germline V gene sequence: CDR1 SGHNT, CDR2 YYREEE (reference sequence). Written as DNA, the CDR3 is TGTGCCAGCAGCTTGGGGGGAGACGAGGAGACCCAGTACTTC. Its translation is CASSLGGDEETQYF.

The rearrangement uses TRBV6-5 and TRBJ1-1; the D gene is possibly TRBD1 (5 bases). The V end was cut by 5 bases, the J end by 3 bases, with 10 bases between. Germline CDR1 reads MNHEY; CDR2 reads SVGAGI. The CDR3 spans 13 residues. DNA for the CDR3: TGTGCCAGCAGTGCCCGGGGGGACACTGAAGCTTTCTTT. It is translated as CASSARGDTEAFF.

This sequence joins TRBV9 and TRBJ2-1; D unclear. There are 14 residues in the CDR3. In germline, CDR1 is SGDLS, CDR2 YYNGEE. Deletions cut 4 bases from V and 6 bases from J, with 14 bases between. CDR3 residues: CASSSQVSSNEQFF. The CDR3 DNA reads TGTGCCAGCAGCTCCCAAGTCTCGAGCAATGAGCAGTTCTTC.

This chain connects TRBV2 to TRBJ2-1, with D possibly being TRBD1 (6 bases). Germline lookup yields CDR1 SNHLY and CDR2 FYNNEI. CDR3 length equals 17 residues. The V end lost 4 bases, the J end lost 4 bases, and 20 bases lay between the germline ends. The CDR3 nucleotides read TGTGCCAGCAGTGTACCTCCGGGACAACATCCTTACAATGAGCAGTTCTTC. Translated, it gives CASSVPPGQHPYNEQFF. The whole variable domain, remainder taken from reference TRBV2 and TRBJ2-1, is EPEVTQTPSHQVTQMGQEVILRCVPISNHLYFYWYRQILGQKVEFLVSFYNNEISEKSEIFDDQFSVERPDGSNFTLKIRSTKLEDSAMYFCASSVPPGQHPYNEQFFGPGTRLTVL.

The V call is TRBV28, the J call TRBJ2-3, with D possibly matching TRBD1 (6 bases). The CDR3 consists of 19 residues. Trimming removed 5 bases from V and 3 bases from J, with 27 bases in between. Germline lookup yields CDR1 MDHEN and CDR2 SYDVKM. CDR3 in amino acids: CASSPIQGLELSLTDTQYF. CDR3 DNA: TGTGCCAGCAGTCCGATACAGGGATTGGAACTGAGTTTAACAGATACGCAGTATTTT.

The CDR3 loop is CASSLSLGAEQFF. The CDR3 coding sequence is TGTGCCAGCAGTCTTAGCCTAGGGGCTGAGCAGTTCTTC. The chain employs TRBV6-4 and TRBJ2-1; a weak D match, TRBD1 (5 bases). Trimming took off 5 bases at V and 9 bases at J, with 14 bases between the two ends. Per the germline V gene, CDR1 is MRHNA and CDR2 is SNTAGT. CDR3 size: 13 residues.

The chain combines TRBV5-4 with TRBJ2-5; D unclear. V lost 0 bases and J lost 1, with 4 bases in between. The CDR3 consists of 13 residues. CDR1 SGHNT and CDR2 YYREEE come from the germline V gene (reference sequence). The CDR3 DNA reads as TGTGCCAGCAGCTTGGGCGCCCAAGAGACCCAGTACTTC. The encoded protein is CASSLGAQETQYF.

The rearrangement links TRBV4-3 to TRBJ2-5; either TRBD1 or TRBD2 may fit D (5 bases each). V was cut by 4 bases and J by 2 bases, with 14 bases left in between. Germline V gives CDR1 LGHNA, CDR2 YSLEER. This CDR3 contains 15 residues. DNA of the CDR3: TGCGCCAGCAGCCGCGGGTGGGGGAGTCAAGAGACCCAGTACTTC. It specifies CASSRGWGSQETQYF.

The J gene is TRBJ2-5, the V gene TRBV4-1, with a possible D match to TRBD2 (7 bases). The CDR3 extends over 19 amino acids. In germline, CDR1 is MGHRA, CDR2 YSYEKL. The V end lost 3 bases, the J end lost 2 bases, and 25 bases lay between the germline ends. CDR3 bases: TGCGCCAGCAGCCATGCTCCAGGGGTAGGACTAGTCCCTCAAGAGACCCAGTACTTC. Amino acids: CASSHAPGVGLVPQETQYF.

The chain joins TRBV6-5 to TRBJ2-1; a weak D match, TRBD1 (5 bases). Deletions cut 5 bases from V and 2 bases from J, with 13 bases between. CDR1 and CDR2 from the germline V gene are MNHEY and SVGAGI. The CDR3 has 15 amino acids. The CDR3 DNA reads TGTGCCAGCAGTCACACCAGGGATACCTACAATGAGCAGTTCTTC. It yields the protein CASSHTRDTYNEQFF.

The V gene is TRBV4-3, the J gene TRBJ2-7; the D is unclear. The germline V gene has CDR1 LGHNA and CDR2 YSLEER. This CDR3 contains 14 residues. Trimming stripped 2 bases from V and 4 bases from J, with 12 bases between. The DNA for the CDR3 is TGCGCCAGCAGCCAAACAGCCGGTGTATACGAGCAGTACTTC. It encodes CASSQTAGVYEQYF.

This chain joins TRBV4-1 and TRBJ2-7, with D possibly TRBD2 on 5 matching bases. The ends were cut back, 0 bases at V and 7 bases at J, with 16 bases in the middle. CDR1 is MGHRA, CDR2 YSYEKL, per germline. The CDR3 extends over 15 amino acids. As DNA, the CDR3 is TGCGCCAGCAGCCAAGAAACGGGGTTATTGGGGGAGCAGTACTTC. Translating gives CASSQETGLLGEQYF.

The rearrangement joins TRBV6-1 to TRBJ2-1; TRBD1 agrees at 8 bases. Germline values: CDR1 MNHNS, CDR2 SASEGT. J lost 0 bases, V lost 1 base, and 11 bases had no gene match. The CDR3 runs to 19 residues. The CDR3 reads CASSEVGGTGISSYNEQFF. The CDR3 coding sequence is TGTGCCAGCAGTGAAGTCGGAGGGACAGGTATTAGCTCCTACAATGAGCAGTTCTTC.

This chain uses TRBV11-2 with TRBJ2-1; tentative D call: TRBD1 (5 bases). V was shortened by 5 bases and J by 4 bases, with 21 bases between the two germline ends. Per germline, CDR1 SGHAT and CDR2 FQNNGV. This CDR3 region has 17 residues. Here the CDR3 reads CASSPSVEAGRYNEQFF. The CDR3 nucleotides read TGTGCCAGCAGCCCATCGGTCGAGGCAGGGCGGTACAATGAGCAGTTCTTC.

This rearrangement joins TRBV10-2 to TRBJ2-7, with 8 nucleotides matching TRBD2. The CDR3 has 13 amino acids. Germline assignment: CDR1 WSHSY and CDR2 SAAADI. Trimming removed 10 bases from V and 0 bases from J; junction bases left unmatched: 5. In nucleotides, the CDR3 is TGCGCCACCCACAGCGGGAGCTCCTACGAGCAGTACTTC. Translated, it gives CATHSGSSYEQYF.

The J gene is TRBJ2-1, the V gene TRBV27; D may be TRBD1 (5 bases). The V gene's germline CDR1 is MNHEY and CDR2 SMNVEV (reference sequence). The CDR3 loop spans 15 amino acids. Trimming pared 8 bases from V and 4 bases from J, leaving 18 bases between. The CDR3: CASLTASGPYNEQFF. DNA of the CDR3: TGTGCCAGCCTGACAGCATCCGGACCTTACAATGAGCAGTTCTTC.

V gene TRBV6-5 combines with J gene TRBJ2-7; TRBD2 might be the D (5 bases). CDR1 is MNHEY, CDR2 SVGAGI, per germline. The CDR3 is made up of 16 amino acids. V was pared by 2 bases and J by 7 bases, with 21 bases between. The CDR3 reads CASSYSSSGGLREQYF. The CDR3 nucleotides read TGTGCCAGCAGTTACAGTTCGTCAGGAGGCCTTAGAGAGCAGTACTTC.

V gene TRBV5-4 combines with J gene TRBJ2-7; a weak D match, TRBD1 (6 bases). The CDR3 has 14 residues. The V end was cut by 0 bases, the J end by 2 bases, with 9 bases between. From germline, CDR1 is SGHNT and CDR2 YYREEE (reference sequence). In DNA, the CDR3 is TGTGCCAGCAGCTTGGCGGACAGCCCCTACGAGCAGTACTTC. Its protein is CASSLADSPYEQYF.

This chain links TRBV7-9 with TRBJ2-1; D possibly corresponds to TRBD1 (5 bases). Germline CDR1 is SEHNR and CDR2 is FQNEAQ (reference sequence). The CDR3 runs 16 residues. The V and J ends lost 5 bases and 4 bases respectively, with 18 bases between them. DNA of the CDR3: TGTGCCAGCAGCCGCCTCGACAGAGCGATATACAATGAGCAGTTCTTC. Residues: CASSRLDRAIYNEQFF.

Remarks on this clone: The identical CDR3 is also encoded by other nucleotide sequences in the sample. The chain couples TRBV5-4 to TRBJ2-7, with D tentatively TRBD2 (6 bases). The CDR3 runs to 13 residues. V gave up 2 bases and J gave up 3 bases, with 9 bases separating them. Germline-derived CDR1 and CDR2 are SGHNT and YYREEE (reference sequence). Here the CDR3 reads CASSFRGSYEQYF. In DNA, the CDR3 is TGTGCCAGCAGCTTCCGGGGGAGCTACGAGCAGTACTTC. Together with reference TRBV5-4 and TRBJ2-7, the CDR3 gives the full variable domain: ETGVTQSPTHLIKTRGQQVTLRCSSQSGHNTVSWYQQALGQGPQFIFQYYREEENGRGNFPPRFSGLQFPNYSSELNVNALELDDSALYLCASSFRGSYEQYFGPGTRLTVT.

The chain links TRBV11-2 to TRBJ2-7, with D possibly being TRBD2 (5 bases). CDR1 and CDR2 from the germline V gene are SGHAT and FQNNGV. Trimming removed 3 bases at V and 2 bases at J, with 20 bases between. This CDR3 has 17 residues. For the CDR3, the DNA is TGTGCCAGCAGCTTGCGGACCTCTACCGAGGGAGCCTACGAGCAGTACTTC. Translation gives CASSLRTSTEGAYEQYF.

This chain joins TRBV4-2 and TRBJ2-1; 9 nucleotides agree with TRBD2. V trimming: 3 bases; J trimming: 5 bases; junction bases outside the gene matches: 8. This CDR3 spans 16 amino acids. Germline V gives CDR1 LGHNA, CDR2 YNFKEQ. CDR3 sequence reads: CASSHYAGGEDNEQFF. Written as DNA, the CDR3 is TGTGCCAGCAGCCACTACGCGGGGGGGGAAGACAATGAGCAGTTCTTC.

As for this clone: The sample carries other DNA sequences with the same CDR3. The V gene is TRBV4-1, the J gene TRBJ2-7; 8 nucleotides align to TRBD1. The CDR3 extends over 14 amino acids. Germline V lookup: CDR1 MGHRA, CDR2 YSYEKL. J was trimmed by 2 bases and V by 4 bases; bases with no gene match: 4. The CDR3 DNA reads TGCGCCAGCAGCCCCCGACAGGGGACCTACGAGCAGTACTTC. This codes for CASSPRQGTYEQYF.